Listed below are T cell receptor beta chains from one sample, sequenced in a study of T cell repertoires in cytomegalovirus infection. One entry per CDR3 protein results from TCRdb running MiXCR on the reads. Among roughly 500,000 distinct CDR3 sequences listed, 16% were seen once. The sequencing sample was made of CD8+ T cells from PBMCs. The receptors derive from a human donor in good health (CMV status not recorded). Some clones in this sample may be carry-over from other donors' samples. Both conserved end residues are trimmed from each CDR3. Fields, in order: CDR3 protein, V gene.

cdr3_aa: ASWSGGSGGELF; v_call: TRBV4-2
cdr3_aa: ASSIYGTGSPMNTGELF; v_call: TRBV19
cdr3_aa: ASSDRTSGSFNEQF; v_call: TRBV7-3
cdr3_aa: ASSPGETDTQY; v_call: TRBV11-3
cdr3_aa: ASSPSRGETQY; v_call: TRBV6-2/TRBV6-3
cdr3_aa: ASSQKDTQY; v_call: TRBV28
cdr3_aa: ASSFEAGGNGYT; v_call: TRBV7-9
cdr3_aa: ASSLGGTGQPQH; v_call: TRBV7-9
cdr3_aa: ASSDLGMAADTEKLF; v_call: TRBV6-1
cdr3_aa: ASSPGLGPAYGYT; v_call: TRBV28
cdr3_aa: ASSPGRFNQPQH; v_call: TRBV19
cdr3_aa: ASSPDRGKYNEQF; v_call: TRBV7-9
cdr3_aa: ASSQAGGPHNEQF; v_call: TRBV7-3
cdr3_aa: ASDKGGGNYEQY; v_call: TRBV6-2/TRBV6-3
cdr3_aa: ASSFAYGAYEQY; v_call: TRBV12-3/TRBV12-4
cdr3_aa: ASSVAGAGQPQH; v_call: TRBV9